A selection of T cell receptor beta chains follows, all from one sample in a study of T cells in Graves' hyperthyroidism and ophthalmopathy. TCRdb independently ran MiXCR on the multiplex PCR reads; one entry per CDR3 protein. Of hundreds of thousands of distinct CDR3 sequences in the sample, 15% to 20% were seen once. The sample was blood. The receptors come from a woman between 18 and 30 years old with Graves' hyperthyroidism. CDR3s include the opening cysteine and the closing phenylalanine or tryptophan. The D gene is left open where the match is weak. Size is omitted from some rows. Given values are once, few, many or a class for expanded clones.

clone size: .
V gene: TRBV2
J gene: TRBJ2-5
D gene: .
CDR3 protein: CASSEFKSYVGETQYF
CDR3 DNA: TGTGCCAGCAGTGAATTTAAGTCATACGTAGGAGAGACCCAGTACTTC

clone size: few
V gene: TRBV24-1
J gene: TRBJ1-4
D gene: .
CDR3 protein: CATSDATNEKLFF
CDR3 DNA: TGTGCCACCAGCGATGCAACTAATGAAAAACTGTTTTTT

clone size: many
V gene: TRBV7-2
J gene: TRBJ1-1
D gene: .
CDR3 protein: CASSLDKGGVAFF
CDR3 DNA: TGTGCCAGCAGCTTAGACAAGGGTGGGGTAGCTTTCTTT

clone size: .
V gene: TRBV19
J gene: TRBJ2-7
D gene: .
CDR3 protein: CASTETAAYEQYF
CDR3 DNA: TGTGCCAGTACCGAGACAGCCGCGTACGAGCAGTACTTC

clone size: .
V gene: TRBV7-2
J gene: TRBJ2-2
D gene: TRBD1
CDR3 protein: CASSVRDRGRGGELFF
CDR3 DNA: TGTGCCAGCAGCGTCCGGGACAGGGGGCGAGGCGGGGAGCTGTTTTTT

clone size: many
V gene: TRBV29-1
J gene: TRBJ1-1
D gene: .
CDR3 protein: CSAQLGIEAFF
CDR3 DNA: TGCAGCGCCCAATTGGGGATTGAAGCTTTCTTT

clone size: .
V gene: TRBV11-3
J gene: TRBJ2-2
D gene: .
CDR3 protein: CASSSDAGELFF
CDR3 DNA: TGTGCCAGCAGCTCAGACGCCGGGGAGCTGTTTTTT

clone size: many
V gene: TRBV12-3/TRBV12-4
J gene: TRBJ2-5
D gene: .
CDR3 protein: CASTSPGRETQYF
CDR3 DNA: TGTGCCAGCACCTCCCCGGGGAGGGAGACCCAGTACTTC

clone size: .
V gene: TRBV5-5
J gene: TRBJ2-5
D gene: .
CDR3 protein: CASSGGLPRETQYF
CDR3 DNA: TGTGCCAGCAGTGGGGGGCTCCCTCGCGAGACCCAGTACTTC

clone size: few
V gene: TRBV5-1
J gene: TRBJ1-2
D gene: .
CDR3 protein: CASSNPGFGYTF
CDR3 DNA: TGCGCCAGCAGCAACCCGGGTTTTGGCTACACCTTC

clone size: few
V gene: TRBV10-3
J gene: TRBJ1-2
D gene: TRBD1
CDR3 protein: CATSRTGDGGYTF
CDR3 DNA: TGTGCCACCTCGAGGACAGGGGACGGAGGCTACACCTTC

clone size: many
V gene: TRBV9
J gene: TRBJ2-2
D gene: .
CDR3 protein: CASSASPGELFF
CDR3 DNA: TGTGCCAGCAGCGCATCCCCCGGGGAGCTGTTTTTT